This T cell receptor beta chain was recovered during a study of identical twins (dated by TCRdb to about 2016). Background on the whole study: The study deep-sequenced TCR alpha and beta repertoires from monozygotic twins, unrelated adults of various ages and cord blood to test whether fetal clonotypes persist. To rule out contamination, replicate twin experiments were performed at different times with different library preparation protocols.

What the research found in general, with its limitations: Invariant T cells such as MAIT and iNKT could partly confound zero-insertion analyses, though diverse VJ usage argued against this for most clonotypes. Excess twin sharing in beta out-of-frame sequences was weaker because fewer shared sequences lowered the signal-to-noise ratio. Abundant cord blood beta clonotypes had fewer insertions, young adult naive repertoires showed a similar but weaker trend, and memory repertoires showed no such trend. In monozygotic twins, out-of-frame TCR alpha sharing was systematically underestimated by recombination models, although the models agreed with sharing between unrelated individuals. Conclusions relied on cross-sectional statistical analysis, since the same donors could not be followed over many years. Compared with coincidental sharing between unrelated individuals, out-of-frame TCR alpha sequences shared between twins had an excess of sequences with low generation probability.

Every donor in the study was a healthy Caucasian. Using Miltenyi CD45RO+ enrichment and human naive T-cell isolation kits, memory (CD45RO+) and naive T cells were isolated from PBMC. According to the germline V gene, CDR1 reads SGHVS and CDR2 reads FQNEAQ. V is pared back by 1 base and J by 4 bases, with 11 bases lying between the germline termini. The CDR3 sequence holds 14 residues, the cysteine and phenylalanine included. The sequence is cut down to CDR3 DNA, 42 bases in frame from base 1. This clonotype was detected once. Its cognate antigen has yet to be identified. Base qualities were left out, and no much larger clone turns up one base away. On its own, one read is weak support. Preparation of the library involved 5' RACE. Sequencing used an Illumina HiSeq 2000. Template switching introduced a universal primer binding site; the final cDNA contained a unique molecular identifier, enabling accurate counting of TCR cDNA molecules. Specific primers in the conserved constant-segment region were used to synthesize first-strand cDNA for TCR alpha and beta chains. To control for contamination, every cDNA library carried two barcodes: a SMART-Mk sample barcode plus Illumina barcodes. TruSeq adapter sequences along with Illumina sample barcodes were introduced in two successive PCR steps. The Illumina HiSeq platform was used with custom primers to sequence TCR alpha and beta cDNA libraries. The published analysis was carried out like this. MiGEC was used to process raw reads and extract unique molecular identifiers, and MiXCR was used to find CDR3 positions. For each individual, recombination models were inferred using an EM algorithm with the repgenHMM and IGoR tools. Shared clonotype analysis was performed with the tcR package in R, normalizing sharing by the product of cloneset sizes. Out-of-frame nonproductive sequences were analyzed to study raw recombination free of thymic and clonal selection effects. TCRdb handled the public reads itself, with Q25 trimming in fastp and clone calling in MiXCR, and kept productive beta chains. Entries that share a CDR3 protein sequence are merged under the most common genes and DNA. The V and J calls come from TCRdb's annotation, not from the publication. The sample includes hundreds of thousands of distinct CDR3 sequences, with more than 13% observed a single time. The ten largest clones add up to 8.5% to 10% of the sample.

This receptor was identified in a woman aged 18-29 years in good health. The chain joins TRBV7-8 to TRBJ2-7, with the D segment identity uncertain. Material: memory (CD45RO+) T cells sorted from blood. The cell subset or site label here, explained by the study, means: CD45RO+ enriched T cells. CDR3 sequence: CASSLVVWGYEQYF. The DNA sequence follows: TGTGCCAGCAGCTTAGTAGTTTGGGGTTACGAGCAGTACTTC.